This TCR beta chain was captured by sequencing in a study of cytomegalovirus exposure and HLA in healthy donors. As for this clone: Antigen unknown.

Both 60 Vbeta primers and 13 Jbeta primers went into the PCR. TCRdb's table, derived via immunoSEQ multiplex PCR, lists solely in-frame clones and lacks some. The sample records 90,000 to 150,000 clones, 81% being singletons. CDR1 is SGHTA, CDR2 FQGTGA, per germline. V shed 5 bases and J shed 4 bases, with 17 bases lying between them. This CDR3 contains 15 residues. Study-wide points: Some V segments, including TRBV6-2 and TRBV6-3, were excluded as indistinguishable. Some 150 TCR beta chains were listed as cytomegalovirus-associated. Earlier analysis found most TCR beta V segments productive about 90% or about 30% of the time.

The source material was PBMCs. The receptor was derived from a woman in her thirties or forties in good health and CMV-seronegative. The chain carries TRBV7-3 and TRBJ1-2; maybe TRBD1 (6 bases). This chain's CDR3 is CASSPPGGLFYGYTF. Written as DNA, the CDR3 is TGTGCCAGCAGCCCCCCGGGGGGGCTTTTCTATGGCTACACCTTC. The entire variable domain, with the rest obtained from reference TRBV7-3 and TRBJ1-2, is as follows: GAGVSQTPSNKVTEKGKYVELRCDPISGHTALYWYRQSLGQGPEFLIYFQGTGAADDSGLPNDRFFAVRPEGSVSTLKIQRTERGDSAVYLCASSPPGGLFYGYTFGSGTRLTVV.